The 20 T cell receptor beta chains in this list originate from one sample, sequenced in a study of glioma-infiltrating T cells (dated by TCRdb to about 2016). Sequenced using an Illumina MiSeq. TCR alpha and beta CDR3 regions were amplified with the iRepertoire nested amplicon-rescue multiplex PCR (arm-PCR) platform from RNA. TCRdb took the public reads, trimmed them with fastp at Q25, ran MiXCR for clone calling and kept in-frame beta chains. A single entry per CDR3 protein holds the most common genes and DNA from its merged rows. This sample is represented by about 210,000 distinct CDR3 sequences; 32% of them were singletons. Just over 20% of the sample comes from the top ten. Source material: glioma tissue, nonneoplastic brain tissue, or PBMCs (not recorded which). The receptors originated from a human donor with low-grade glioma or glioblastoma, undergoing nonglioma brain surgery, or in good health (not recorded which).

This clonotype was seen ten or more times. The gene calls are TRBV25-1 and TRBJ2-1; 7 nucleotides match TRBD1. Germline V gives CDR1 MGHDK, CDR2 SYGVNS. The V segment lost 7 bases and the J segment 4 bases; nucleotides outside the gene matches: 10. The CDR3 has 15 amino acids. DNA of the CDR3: TGTGCCAGCACGACCGGGACAGCGCGGTACAATGAGCAGTTCTTC. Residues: CASTTGTARYNEQFF. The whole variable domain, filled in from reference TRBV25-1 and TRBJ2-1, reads EADIYQTPRYLVIGTGKKITLECSQTMGHDKMYWYQQDPGMELHLIHYSYGVNSTEKGDLSSESTVSRIRTEHFPLTLESARPSHTSQYLCASTTGTARYNEQFFGPGTRLTVL.

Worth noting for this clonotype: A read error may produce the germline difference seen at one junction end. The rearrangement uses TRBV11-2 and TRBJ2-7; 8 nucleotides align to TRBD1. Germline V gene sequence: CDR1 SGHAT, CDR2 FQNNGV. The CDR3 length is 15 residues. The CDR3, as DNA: TGTGCCAGCAGCTTAGATGGGACAGGATCCTACGGGCAGTACTTC. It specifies CASSLDGTGSYGQYF.

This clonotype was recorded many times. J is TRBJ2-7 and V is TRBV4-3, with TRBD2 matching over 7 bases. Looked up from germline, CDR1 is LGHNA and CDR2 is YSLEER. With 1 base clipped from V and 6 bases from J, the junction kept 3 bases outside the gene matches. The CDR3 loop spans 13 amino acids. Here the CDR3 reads CASSQVPGGEQYF. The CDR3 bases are TGCGCCAGCAGCCAAGTGCCGGGGGGCGAGCAGTACTTC.

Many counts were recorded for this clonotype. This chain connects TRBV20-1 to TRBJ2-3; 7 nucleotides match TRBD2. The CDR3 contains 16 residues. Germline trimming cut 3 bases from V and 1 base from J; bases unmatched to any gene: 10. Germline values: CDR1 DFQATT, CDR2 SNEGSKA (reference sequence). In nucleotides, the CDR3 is TGCAGTGCTAGGAAGGATCCTGGGGGGGGCACAGATACGCAGTATTTT. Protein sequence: CSARKDPGGGTDTQYF.

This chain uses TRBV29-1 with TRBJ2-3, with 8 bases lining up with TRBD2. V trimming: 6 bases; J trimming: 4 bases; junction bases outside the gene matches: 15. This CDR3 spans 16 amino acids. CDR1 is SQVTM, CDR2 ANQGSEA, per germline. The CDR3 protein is CSVPGAGLASSDTQYF. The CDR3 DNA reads TGCAGCGTGCCCGGGGCCGGACTAGCAAGCTCAGATACGCAGTATTTT.

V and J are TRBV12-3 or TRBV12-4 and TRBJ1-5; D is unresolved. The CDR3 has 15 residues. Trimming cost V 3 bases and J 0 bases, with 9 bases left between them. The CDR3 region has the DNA TGTGCCAGCAGTTTCGGGAGGGCTAGCAATCAGCCCCAGCATTTT. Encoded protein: CASSFGRASNQPQHF.

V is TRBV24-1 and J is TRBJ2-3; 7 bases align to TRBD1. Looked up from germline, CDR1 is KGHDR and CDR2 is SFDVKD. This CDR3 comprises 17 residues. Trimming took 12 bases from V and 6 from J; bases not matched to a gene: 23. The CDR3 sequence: CAPGTGAKLAASDTQYF. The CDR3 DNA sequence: TGTGCCCCCGGAACAGGGGCTAAGTTGGCAGCATCGGATACGCAGTATTTT.

The chain's CDR3 is CASLRRVAGQPQHF. CDR3 in DNA: TGTGCCAGCCTCAGACGGGTAGCGGGCCAGCCCCAGCATTTT. V is TRBV28 and J is TRBJ1-5, with no clear D. V was pared by 8 bases and J by 7 bases, with 18 bases between. Germline V gene data show CDR1 as MDHEN and CDR2 as SYDVKM. The CDR3 loop spans 14 amino acids.

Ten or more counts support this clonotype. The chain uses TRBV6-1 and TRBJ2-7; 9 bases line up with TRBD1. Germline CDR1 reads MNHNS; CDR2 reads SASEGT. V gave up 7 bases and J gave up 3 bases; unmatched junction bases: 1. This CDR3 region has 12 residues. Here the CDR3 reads CASKDRGYEQYF. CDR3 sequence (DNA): TGTGCCAGCAAGGACAGGGGCTACGAGCAGTACTTC.

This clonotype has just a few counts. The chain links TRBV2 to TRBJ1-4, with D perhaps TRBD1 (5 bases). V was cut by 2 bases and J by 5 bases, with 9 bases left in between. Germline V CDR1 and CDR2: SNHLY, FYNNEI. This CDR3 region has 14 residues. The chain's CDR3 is CASSEQGTNEKLFF. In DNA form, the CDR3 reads TGTGCCAGCAGTGAACAAGGGACCAATGAAAAACTGTTTTTT.

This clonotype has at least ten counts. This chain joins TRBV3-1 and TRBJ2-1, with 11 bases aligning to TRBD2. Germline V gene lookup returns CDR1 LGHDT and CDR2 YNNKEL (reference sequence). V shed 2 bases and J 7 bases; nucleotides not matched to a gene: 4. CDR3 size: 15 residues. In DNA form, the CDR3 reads TGTGCCAGCAGCCAAACTAGCGGGAGCAAGAATGAGCAGTTCTTC. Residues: CASSQTSGSKNEQFF.

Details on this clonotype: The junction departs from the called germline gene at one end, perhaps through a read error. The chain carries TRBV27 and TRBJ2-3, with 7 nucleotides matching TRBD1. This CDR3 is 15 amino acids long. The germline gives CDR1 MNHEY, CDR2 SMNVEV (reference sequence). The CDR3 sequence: CASSLGTVSTDTQYF. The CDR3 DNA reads TGTGCCAGTAGTTTGGGGACAGTATCCACAGATACGCAGTATTTT.

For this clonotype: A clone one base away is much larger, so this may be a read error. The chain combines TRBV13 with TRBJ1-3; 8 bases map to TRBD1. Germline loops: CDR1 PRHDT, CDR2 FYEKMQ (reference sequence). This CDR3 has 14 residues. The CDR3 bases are TGTGCCACCAAGGACAGGGTCTCTGGAAACACCTTATATTTT. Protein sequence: CATKDRVSGNTLYF.

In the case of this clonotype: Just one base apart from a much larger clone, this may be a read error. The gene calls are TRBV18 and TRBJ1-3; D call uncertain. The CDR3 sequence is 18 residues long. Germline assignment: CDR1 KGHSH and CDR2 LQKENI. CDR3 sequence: CASSRDLSDRSSVNTIYF. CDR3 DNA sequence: TGTGCCAGCTCACGTGATTTATCGGACCGGAGCTCTGTAAACACCATATATTTT.

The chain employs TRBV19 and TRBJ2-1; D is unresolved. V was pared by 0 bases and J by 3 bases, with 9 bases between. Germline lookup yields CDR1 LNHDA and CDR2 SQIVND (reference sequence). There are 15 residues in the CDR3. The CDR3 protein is CASSIDSSNYNEQFF. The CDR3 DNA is TGTGCCAGTAGTATAGACTCGTCGAACTACAATGAGCAGTTCTTC.

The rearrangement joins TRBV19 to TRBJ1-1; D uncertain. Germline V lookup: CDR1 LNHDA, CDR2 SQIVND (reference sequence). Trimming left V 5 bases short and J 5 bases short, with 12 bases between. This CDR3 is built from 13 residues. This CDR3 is CASSVGNPTEAFF. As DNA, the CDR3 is TGTGCCAGTAGTGTAGGGAATCCGACTGAAGCTTTCTTT.

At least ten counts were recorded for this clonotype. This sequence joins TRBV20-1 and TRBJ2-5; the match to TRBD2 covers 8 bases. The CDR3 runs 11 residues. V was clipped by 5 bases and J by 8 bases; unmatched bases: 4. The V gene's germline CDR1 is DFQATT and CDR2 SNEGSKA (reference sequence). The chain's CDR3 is CSAAGGHTQYF. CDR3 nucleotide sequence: TGCAGTGCTGCGGGGGGACATACCCAGTACTTC.

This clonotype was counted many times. The CDR3 sequence is CATSDSGYYEQYF. CDR3 nucleotides: TGTGCCACCAGTGACTCGGGTTATTACGAGCAGTACTTC. This chain links TRBV24-1 with TRBJ2-7; no clear D. The CDR3 has 13 amino acids. Between the trimmed V and J ends, which lost 4 bases and 4 bases, there was a span of 10 bases. The V gene's germline CDR1 is KGHDR and CDR2 SFDVKD.

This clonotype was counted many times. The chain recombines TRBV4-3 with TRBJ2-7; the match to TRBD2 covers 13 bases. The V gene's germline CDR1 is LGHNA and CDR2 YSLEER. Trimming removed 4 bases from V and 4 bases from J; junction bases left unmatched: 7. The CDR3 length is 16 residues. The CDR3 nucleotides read TGCGCCAGCAGCCCAGAACTAGCGGGAGGGATATACGAGCAGTACTTC. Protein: CASSPELAGGIYEQYF.

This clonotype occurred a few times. This CDR3 reads CASSLGLVEANEKLFF. The CDR3 DNA sequence: TGTGCCAGCAGCTTGGGGTTGGTGGAGGCTAATGAAAAACTGTTTTTT. The V and J genes are TRBV7-9 and TRBJ1-4; no definite D call. Germline CDR1 reads SEHNR; CDR2 reads FQNEAQ (reference sequence). V was cut by 3 bases and J by 3 bases, with 14 bases left in between. This CDR3 contains 16 residues.